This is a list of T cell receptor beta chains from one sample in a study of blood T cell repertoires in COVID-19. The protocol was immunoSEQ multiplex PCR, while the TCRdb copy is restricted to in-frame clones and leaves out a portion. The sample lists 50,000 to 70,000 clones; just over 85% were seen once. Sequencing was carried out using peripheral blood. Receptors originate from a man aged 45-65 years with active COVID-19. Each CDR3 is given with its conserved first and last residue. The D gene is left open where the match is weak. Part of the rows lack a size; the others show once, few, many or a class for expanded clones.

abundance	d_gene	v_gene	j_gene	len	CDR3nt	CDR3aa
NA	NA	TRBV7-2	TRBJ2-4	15	TGTGCCAGCAGCCCTCCGGCGGGAGCCAAAAACATTCAGTACTTC	CASSPPAGAKNIQYF
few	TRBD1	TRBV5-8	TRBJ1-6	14	TGTGCCAGCAGCTTAGACAGGGCTAATTCACCCCTCCACTTT	CASSLDRANSPLHF
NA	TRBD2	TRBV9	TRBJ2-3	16	TGTGCCAGCAGCGTGGGACTAGCGGGAGGAGTAGATACGCAGTATTTT	CASSVGLAGGVDTQYF
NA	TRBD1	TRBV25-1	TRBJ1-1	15	TGTGCCAGCAGTTCTCCCGGACAGGGGAACACTGAAGCTTTCTTT	CASSSPGQGNTEAFF
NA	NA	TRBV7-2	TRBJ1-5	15	TGTGCCAGCAGCTTAGTGCGGGGTACTAGTCAGCCCCAGCATTTT	CASSLVRGTSQPQHF
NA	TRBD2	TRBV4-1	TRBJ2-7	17	TGCGCCAGCAGCCAAGATAGAGAGCGGGGGGGCCGGTACGAGCAGTACTTC	CASSQDRERGGRYEQYF
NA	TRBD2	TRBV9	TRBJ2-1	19	TGTGCCAGCAGCGAACGATGGTCGAGCGGGGGGAGCTCCTACAATGAGCAGTTCTTC	CASSERWSSGGSSYNEQFF
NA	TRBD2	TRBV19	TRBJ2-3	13	TGTGCCAGTAGAGCGGGGATAGGAGATACGCAGTATTTT	CASRAGIGDTQYF
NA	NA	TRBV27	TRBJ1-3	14	TGTGCCAGCAGTCTGACTGGTCCTGGAAACACCATATATTTT	CASSLTGPGNTIYF
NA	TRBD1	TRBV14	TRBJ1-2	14	TGTGCCAGCAGCCGAGACAGGGTGAGGAATGGCTACACCTTC	CASSRDRVRNGYTF
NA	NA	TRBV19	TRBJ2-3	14	TGTGCCAGTAGTATAGTACACAGTACAGATACGCAGTATTTT	CASSIVHSTDTQYF
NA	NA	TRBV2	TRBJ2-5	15	TGTGCCAGCAGTGAAGGGGGAACTAGCTCGGAGACCCAGTACTTC	CASSEGGTSSETQYF
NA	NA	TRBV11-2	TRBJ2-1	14	TGTGCCAGCAGCTTAGAAAGCTCGGGCAATGAGCAGTTCTTC	CASSLESSGNEQFF
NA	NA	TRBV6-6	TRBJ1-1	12	TGTGCCAGCAGTTACGAGGGGGGGGTGGCTTTCTTT	CASSYEGGVAFF
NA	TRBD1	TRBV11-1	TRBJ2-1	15	TGTGCCAGCAGCTCAGACAGGGGGCCCTACAATGAGCAGTTCTTC	CASSSDRGPYNEQFF
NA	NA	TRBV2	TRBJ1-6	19	TGTGCCAGCAGTGAAGCCCTTGCTACAGGAAGCTCCTATAATTCACCCCTCCACTTT	CASSEALATGSSYNSPLHF
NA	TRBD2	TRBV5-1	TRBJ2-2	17	TGCGCCAGCAGCCCACGATCGGGACTAGCGGGAGGTGGGGAGCTGTTTTTT	CASSPRSGLAGGGELFF
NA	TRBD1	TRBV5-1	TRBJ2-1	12	TGCGCCAGCAGCTTGGAGGGGGCAGGGCAGTTCTTC	CASSLEGAGQFF
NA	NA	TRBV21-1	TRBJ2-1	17	TGTGCCAGCAGCAAAGCTAGGCCTAGCGGGAGGAACAATGAGCAGTTCTTC	CASSKARPSGRNNEQFF
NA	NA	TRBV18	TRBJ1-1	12	TGTGCCAGCTCACCGAGGGAAACTGAAGCTTTCTTT	CASSPRETEAFF
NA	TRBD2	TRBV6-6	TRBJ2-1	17	TGTGCCAGCAGTCGATCTCCGGGGCTAGCGGGAGTCAATGAGCAGTTCTTC	CASSRSPGLAGVNEQFF
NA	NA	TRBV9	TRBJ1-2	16	TGTGCCAGCAGCGTAGGAACAGGCTCGCCTCTGCAGGGCTACACCTTC	CASSVGTGSPLQGYTF
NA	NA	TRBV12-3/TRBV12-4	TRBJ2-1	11	TGTGCCAGCAGTAGGGGAAATGAGCAGTTCTTC	CASSRGNEQFF
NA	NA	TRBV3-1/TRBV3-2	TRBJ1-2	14	TGTGCCAGCAGCCGGGGCCTGTATAACTATGGCTACACCTTC	CASSRGLYNYGYTF
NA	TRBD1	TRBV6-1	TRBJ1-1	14	TGTGCCAGCAGTGAAACAGGGGGCGCGTCTGAAGCTTTCTTT	CASSETGGASEAFF
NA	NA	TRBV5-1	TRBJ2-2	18	TGCGCCAGCAGCTTGGATAGGCCCCAGGGATCGAACACCGGGGAGCTGTTTTTT	CASSLDRPQGSNTGELFF
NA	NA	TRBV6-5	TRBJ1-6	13	TGTGCCAGCAAACGGGGTCTAAATTCACCCCTCCACTTT	CASKRGLNSPLHF
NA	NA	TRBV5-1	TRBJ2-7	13	TGCGCCAGCAGCCGACTAGGGCCCTACGAGCAGTACTTC	CASSRLGPYEQYF
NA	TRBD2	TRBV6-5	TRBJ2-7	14	TGTGCCAGCAGTTGGCGGGGGGGACCCAGCGAGCAGTACTTC	CASSWRGGPSEQYF
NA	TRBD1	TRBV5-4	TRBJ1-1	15	TGTGCCAGCAGCTTGCCGGGGGACAGGACAGGCGAAGCTTTCTTT	CASSLPGDRTGEAFF
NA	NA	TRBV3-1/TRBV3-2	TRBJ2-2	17	TGTGCCAGCAGCTTTACCACAGGGGGGGCAAACACCGGGGAGCTGTTTTTT	CASSFTTGGANTGELFF
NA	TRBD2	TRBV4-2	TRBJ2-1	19	TGTGCCAGCAGCCAAGAGCAAGGGGGAAAGACTAGCGGGATATGGGAGCAGTTCTTC	CASSQEQGGKTSGIWEQFF
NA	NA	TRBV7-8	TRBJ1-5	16	TGTGCCAGCAGCCTTGGGACTTTAAATAGCAATCAGCCCCAGCATTTT	CASSLGTLNSNQPQHF
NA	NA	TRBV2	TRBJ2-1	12	TGTGCCAGCAGCCTTGCGACGCCGGGGCAGTTCTTC	CASSLATPGQFF
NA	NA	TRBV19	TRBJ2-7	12	TGTGCCAGTAGTATAGGCGGTTACGAGCAGTACTTC	CASSIGGYEQYF
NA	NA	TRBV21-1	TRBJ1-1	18	TGTGCCAGCAGAACCCCCCGCCGGGGGGCTCTTGGTGACACTGAAGCTTTCTTT	CASRTPRRGALGDTEAFF
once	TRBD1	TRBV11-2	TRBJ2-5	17	TGTGCCAGCAGCCGAACCTGGACAGGGAATCCTCAAGAGACCCAGTACTTC	CASSRTWTGNPQETQYF
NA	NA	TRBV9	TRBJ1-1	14	TGTGCCAGCAGCGTAGGCAGGGAGGGCACTGAAGCTTTCTTT	CASSVGREGTEAFF
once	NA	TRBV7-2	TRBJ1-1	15	TGTGCCAGCAGCTTAGTTAGGGGGGGGTACACTGAAGCTTTCTTT	CASSLVRGGYTEAFF
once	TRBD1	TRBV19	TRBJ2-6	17	TGTGCCAGTAGTTTCCTACAGGGGCCCACTGGGGCCAACGTCCTGACTTTC	CASSFLQGPTGANVLTF
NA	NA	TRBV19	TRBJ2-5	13	TGTGCCAGTAGTACGAGAGGAGCGGAGACCCAGTACTTC	CASSTRGAETQYF
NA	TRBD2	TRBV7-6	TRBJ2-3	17	TGTGCCAGCAGACTAGGAGCGGCGGGGGGGGGCACAGATACGCAGTATTTT	CASRLGAAGGGTDTQYF
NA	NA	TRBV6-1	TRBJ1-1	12	TGTGCCAGCAGTGACAGGGTCACTGAAGCTTTCTTT	CASSDRVTEAFF
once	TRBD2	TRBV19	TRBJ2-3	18	TGTGCCAGTAGTATAGAGGCTGGGACTAGCGGGAGAACAGATACGCAGTATTTT	CASSIEAGTSGRTDTQYF
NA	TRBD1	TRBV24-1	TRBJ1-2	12	TGTGCCACCAGTGATTCCAGGGGGGGCTACACCTTC	CATSDSRGGYTF
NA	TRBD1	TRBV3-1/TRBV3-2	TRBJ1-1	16	TGTGCCAGCAGCCCTACCGGGACAGTCATGAACACTGAAGCTTTCTTT	CASSPTGTVMNTEAFF
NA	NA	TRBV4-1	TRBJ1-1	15	TGCGCCAGCAGCCAAGATAAAGGACCGGGGACTGAAGCTTTCTTT	CASSQDKGPGTEAFF
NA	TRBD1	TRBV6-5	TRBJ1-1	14	TGTGCCAGCAGGTCGGACAGGGGGCGAACTGAAGCTTTCTTT	CASRSDRGRTEAFF